This TCR beta chain was recorded in a study of blood T cell repertoires in COVID-19. Per the original data handling: Amplification with reference gene primers provided the estimates of nucleated cell counts. TCRdb's table, derived via immunoSEQ multiplex PCR, lists solely in-frame clones and lacks some. Clonal size and the V and J genes are those of that table, whereas D and trimming came from the DNA. The repertoire holds hundreds of thousands of clones, around 87% seen once, with about 3% in the top ten. Germline V gene sequence: CDR1 MGHRA, CDR2 YSYEKL. The CDR3 loop spans 15 amino acids. The junction had 12 bases not matched to a gene; V was cut back by 6 bases and J by 11 bases.

This clonotype was obtained from a human donor in a cohort sampled during active COVID-19. The sample was peripheral blood. The genes are TRBV4-1 and TRBJ2-3, with 12 positions matching TRBD2. The CDR3 sequence is CASRITSGGTHRQYF. In DNA form, the CDR3 reads TGCGCCAGCAGGATAACTAGCGGGGGGACACACCGGCAGTATTTT.